What follows are 5 T cell receptor beta chains derived from one specimen sequenced in a study of regulatory T cells in long-lasting Graves disease. Time point specified: newly diagnosed GD, antithyroid drugs for less than 3 months. PBMC-derived RNA was used for the TCR library. The authors built TCR beta libraries using iRepertoire HTBI primers and Arm-PCR of CDR3 regions. TCRdb re-called the multiplex PCR reads through MiXCR, storing one row per CDR3 protein. The profile shows around 450,000 distinct CDR3 sequences, more than 12% of them singletons. This sample also appeared in a second study, on T cells in Graves' hyperthyroidism and ophthalmopathy.

Sequencing used peripheral blood mononuclear cells (PBMCs), obtained at new diagnosis, from a patient treated with antithyroid drugs. These receptors came from a woman in her thirties with Graves disease.

This clonotype was counted many times. This chain's CDR3 is CASSLWASSLGGDTQYF. The DNA of the CDR3 is TGTGCCAGCAGTTTATGGGCTAGCTCGTTGGGGGGAGATACGCAGTATTTT. This rearrangement joins TRBV27 to TRBJ2-3; maybe TRBD2 (6 bases). The CDR3 is 17 amino acids. Germline V lookup: CDR1 MNHEY, CDR2 SMNVEV (reference sequence). The V end was cut by 1 base, the J end by 5 bases, with 19 bases between.

This clonotype was seen ten or more times. This rearrangement joins TRBV7-9 to TRBJ2-3; D ambiguous. The CDR3 loop spans 15 amino acids. Germline CDR1 and CDR2: SEHNR and FQNEAQ (reference sequence). Deletions cut 1 base from V and 0 bases from J, with 8 bases between. CDR3: CASSLGPLSTDTQYF. In DNA, the CDR3 is TGTGCCAGCAGCTTAGGGCCCCTCAGCACAGATACGCAGTATTTT.

Only a few counts were recorded for this clonotype. The chain is built from TRBV19 and TRBJ2-7, with D perhaps assigned TRBD1 or TRBD2 (5 bases each). Germline loops: CDR1 LNHDA, CDR2 SQIVND (reference sequence). Trimming cost V 6 bases and J 0 bases, with 9 bases left between them. The CDR3 totals 13 residues. This CDR3 is CASRGRDSYEQYF. CDR3 DNA sequence: TGTGCCAGTAGGGGACGGGACTCCTACGAGCAGTACTTC.

This clonotype was counted many times. V and J are TRBV12-5 and TRBJ2-1, with TRBD2 as a possible D gene (5 bases). Between the trimmed V and J ends, which lost 2 bases and 8 bases, there was a span of 16 bases. The CDR3 sequence is 15 residues long. Germline CDR1 is LGHNT and CDR2 is FRNRAP. DNA for the CDR3: TGTGCTAGTGGTTTGTCTGCGGGTCTAGTCTATGAGCAGTTCTTC. Translated: CASGLSAGLVYEQFF.

This chain links TRBV11-2 with TRBJ2-3; 13 bases fit TRBD2. This CDR3 region has 19 residues. The ends lost 1 base at V and 0 bases at J; junction bases unmatched: 7. Germline CDR1 and CDR2: SGHAT and FQNNGV. The CDR3 bases are TGTGCCAGCAGCTTAGTCCCGACTAGCGGGAGGAAAAGCACAGATACGCAGTATTTT. Amino acids: CASSLVPTSGRKSTDTQYF.